Sequencing of this TCR beta chain was carried out in a study of Tregs in tolerant kidney transplant recipients. Study in general: Mixed chimerism was transient after nonmyeloablative marrow transplants from related graft donors.

Study-level findings and limits: Tregs expanded with activated donor B cells seemed most donor-specific.

A word on this clone: Its antigen is unknown. Sequencing ends 3 residues short of the CDR3 end; the germline J gene provides the rest.

Method: immunoSEQ multiplex PCR; TCRdb's copy keeps in-frame clones and lacks some. The ten most abundant clones cover about 0.83% of a sample with about 52,000 clones. Germline CDR1 reads MNHNS; CDR2 reads SASEGT. The length of the CDR3 is 15 residues. The input for sequencing was CD4+ T cells from blood, taken before the transplant. V and J are TRBV6-1 and TRBJ1-2, with 10 bases identical to TRBD1. The receptor comes from a human donor who received a combined kidney and bone marrow transplant. CDR3 sequence reads: CASSASSGQGLGYTF. The CDR3 DNA, read in part, is TGTGCCAGCAGTGCCAGCTCGGGACAGGGGCTAGGC.